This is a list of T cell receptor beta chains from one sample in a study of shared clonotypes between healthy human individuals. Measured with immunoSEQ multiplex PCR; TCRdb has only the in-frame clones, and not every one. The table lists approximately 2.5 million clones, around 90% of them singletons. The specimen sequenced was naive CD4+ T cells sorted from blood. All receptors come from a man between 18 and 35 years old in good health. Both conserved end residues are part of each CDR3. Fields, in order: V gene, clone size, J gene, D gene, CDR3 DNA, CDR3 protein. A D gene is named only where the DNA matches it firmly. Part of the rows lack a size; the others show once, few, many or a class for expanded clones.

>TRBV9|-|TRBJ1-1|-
TGTGCCAGCAGCGTAGGAGGGATGGGGACTGAAGCTTTCTTT
CASSVGGMGTEAFF
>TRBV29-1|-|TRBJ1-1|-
TGCAGCGTTGACGTCAGCAGGAACACTGAAGCTTTCTTT
CSVDVSRNTEAFF
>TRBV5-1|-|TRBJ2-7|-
TGCGCCAGCAGCTTGAGGCCAGATTCCTACGAGCAGTACTTC
CASSLRPDSYEQYF
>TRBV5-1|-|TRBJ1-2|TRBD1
TGCGCCAGCAGCTTAGGGGACAGATATGGCTACACCTTC
CASSLGDRYGYTF
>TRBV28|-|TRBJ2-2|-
TGTGCCAGCAGTCCCTATCGGGCCCCCCTCCGGGAGCTGTTTTTT
CASSPYRAPLRELFF
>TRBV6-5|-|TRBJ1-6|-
TGTGCCAGCAGTCCGGGGACGTATAATTCACCCCTCCACTTT
CASSPGTYNSPLHF
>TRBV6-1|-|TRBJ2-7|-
TGTGCCAGCAGTCCTACGGCAGGGCTGCCCTACGAGCAGTACTTC
CASSPTAGLPYEQYF
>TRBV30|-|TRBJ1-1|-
TGTGCCTGGAGTGTAAGGCGGATGGGGGGGCAAATTGAAGCTTTCTTT
CAWSVRRMGGQIEAFF
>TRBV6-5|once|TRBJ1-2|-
TGTGCCAGCAGTTACTCGAAGGACAGCCGGATCACCTTC
CASSYSKDSRITF
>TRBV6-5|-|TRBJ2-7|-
TGTGCCAGCAGGGATCCGGGGACGGGCGAGCAGTACTTC
CASRDPGTGEQYF
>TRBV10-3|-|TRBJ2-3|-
TGTGCCATCAGTTCATCCGGGCTAGGAGATACGCAGTATTTT
CAISSSGLGDTQYF
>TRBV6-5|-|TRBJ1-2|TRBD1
TGTGCCAGCAGGTCTCAGGGGGCGCGAGGCTACACCTTC
CASRSQGARGYTF
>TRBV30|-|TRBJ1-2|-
TGTGCCTGGACCGGAACGGGGGGGCGGAGAGGGTTGGATGGCTACACCTTC
CAWTGTGGRRGLDGYTF
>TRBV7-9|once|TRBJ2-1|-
TGTGCCAGCAGCTTAGGCGGGACGGCGTTCTTC
CASSLGGTAFF
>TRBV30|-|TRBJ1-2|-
TGTGCCTGGAGAGCCGGGACTGGTAACTATGGCTACACCTTC
CAWRAGTGNYGYTF
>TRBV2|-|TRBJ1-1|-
TGTGCCAGCACCCGGACGATGAACACTGAAGCTTTCTTT
CASTRTMNTEAFF
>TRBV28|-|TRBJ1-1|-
TGTGCCAGCACCAAGCGAGGACAGATGGGCACTGAAGCTTTCTTT
CASTKRGQMGTEAFF
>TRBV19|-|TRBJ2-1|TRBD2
TGTGCCAGTAGCTGGGAGGGGAACGTCTACAATGAGCAGTTCTTC
CASSWEGNVYNEQFF
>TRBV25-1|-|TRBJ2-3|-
TGTGCCAGCAGTGAATCCGGGGGAGATACGCAGTATTTT
CASSESGGDTQYF
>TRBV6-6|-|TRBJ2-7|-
TGTGCCAGCGGGACGGGGGACCGAGCCTACGAGCAGTACTTC
CASGTGDRAYEQYF
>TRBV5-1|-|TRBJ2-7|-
TGCGCCAGCAGCTGGGGTCCCGGGACTGGTGGAATCTACGAGCAGTACTTC
CASSWGPGTGGIYEQYF
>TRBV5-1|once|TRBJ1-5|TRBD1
TGCGCCAGCAGCTCAGGGGGCGCGAGCAATCAGCCCCAGCATTTT
CASSSGGASNQPQHF
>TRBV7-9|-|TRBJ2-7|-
TGTGCCAGCAGCCCTAGACTGGAAGACCCCTACGAGCAGTACTTC
CASSPRLEDPYEQYF
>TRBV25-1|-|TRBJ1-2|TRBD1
TGTGCCAGCAGTGAATTAAAGAGGGGGCCGGGCTATGGCTACACCTTC
CASSELKRGPGYGYTF
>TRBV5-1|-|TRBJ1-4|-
TGCGCCAGCAGCCCGCTGGGGGGTACGGGTGAAAAACTGTTTTTT
CASSPLGGTGEKLFF
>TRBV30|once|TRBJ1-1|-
TGTGCCTGGAGTCTAGGACCCGGACGGCAGTACACTGAAGCTTTCTTT
CAWSLGPGRQYTEAFF
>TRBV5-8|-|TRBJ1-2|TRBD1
TGTGCCAGCAGCTCGGGACAGTCGGATGGCTACACCTTC
CASSSGQSDGYTF
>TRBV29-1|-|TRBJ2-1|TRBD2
TGCAGCGTCACTAGCGGGGGGGGCAATGAGCAGTTCTTC
CSVTSGGGNEQFF
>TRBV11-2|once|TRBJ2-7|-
TGTGCCAGCAGCTGGGGGGGGACAGCCTACGAGCAGTACTTC
CASSWGGTAYEQYF
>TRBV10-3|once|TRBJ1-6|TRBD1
TGTGCCACTCGGCTCGGACAGGGCCAGAATTCACCCCTCCACTTT
CATRLGQGQNSPLHF
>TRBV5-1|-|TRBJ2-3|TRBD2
TGCGCCAGCAGCTTGACTAGCGGGGTACCAGATACGCAGTATTTT
CASSLTSGVPDTQYF
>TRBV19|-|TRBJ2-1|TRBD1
TGTGCCAGTAGTCGAACACAGGGGGCATATCCCAATGAGCAGTTCTTC
CASSRTQGAYPNEQFF
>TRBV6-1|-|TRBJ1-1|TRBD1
TGTGCCAGCAGCCTCGGGACAGGGGGCACTGAAGCTTTCTTT
CASSLGTGGTEAFF
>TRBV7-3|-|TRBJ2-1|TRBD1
TGTGCCAGCAGCCCTAGGGGACAGCCTTCCTACAATGAGCAGTTCTTC
CASSPRGQPSYNEQFF
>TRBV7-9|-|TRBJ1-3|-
TGTGCCAGCAGCTTAGGAACAGGGTCCCGAAACACCATATATTTT
CASSLGTGSRNTIYF
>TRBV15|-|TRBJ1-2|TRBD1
TGTGCCACCAGCAGTGCCCAGGGGGCTAGGGGCTACACCTTC
CATSSAQGARGYTF
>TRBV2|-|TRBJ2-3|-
TGTGCCAGCCGGAGCGAGGGAGATACGCAGTATTTT
CASRSEGDTQYF
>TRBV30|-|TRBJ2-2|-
TGTGCCTGGAGTGACCGGGCGAACACCGGGGAGCTGTTTTTT
CAWSDRANTGELFF
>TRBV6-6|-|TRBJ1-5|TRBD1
TGTGCCAGCGGTCCTCAGGGGGAGGTTAAACAGCCCCAGCATTTT
CASGPQGEVKQPQHF
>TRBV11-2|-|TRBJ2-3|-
TGTGCCAGCAGCTTCCCCCCGCGCGGCAGGGCAACAGATACGCAGTATTTT
CASSFPPRGRATDTQYF
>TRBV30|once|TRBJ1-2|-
TGTGCCTGGAGTGCCCCGGGACCGGAAAGCTATGGCTACACCTTC
CAWSAPGPESYGYTF
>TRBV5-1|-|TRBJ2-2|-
TGCGCCAGCAGCTTGGTCTGGGAAGCCGGGGAGCTGTTTTTT
CASSLVWEAGELFF
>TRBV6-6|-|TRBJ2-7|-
TGTGCCAGCAGTTACTACAGGGAGGGCGAGCAGTACTTC
CASSYYREGEQYF
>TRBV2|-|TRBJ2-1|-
TGTGCCAGCAGGCCTACCCTCTACAATGAGCAGTTCTTC
CASRPTLYNEQFF
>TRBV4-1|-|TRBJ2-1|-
TGCGCCAGCAGCCGCCTCGGGGGGCCCAATGAGCAGTTCTTC
CASSRLGGPNEQFF
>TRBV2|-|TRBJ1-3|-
TGTGCCAGCAGTGACCCCCACGAGGGCCGGGGTGGAAACACCATATATTTT
CASSDPHEGRGGNTIYF
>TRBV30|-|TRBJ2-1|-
TGTGCCTGGAGGCAACAAGGTAATTACAATGAGCAGTTCTTC
CAWRQQGNYNEQFF
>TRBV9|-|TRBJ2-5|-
TGTGCCAGCAGCGTAGGGGGGGCCCAAGAGACCCAGTACTTC
CASSVGGAQETQYF
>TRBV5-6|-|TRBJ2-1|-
TGTGCCAGCAGCCTTATGGATGAGCAGTTCTTC
CASSLMDEQFF
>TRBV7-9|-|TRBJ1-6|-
TGTGCCAGCAGTTTTCGGGGGCAGGGTTCACCCCTCCACTTT
CASSFRGQGSPLHF
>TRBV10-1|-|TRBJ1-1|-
TGCGCCAGCAGTGTGTCGCGAAGGAGAACTGAAGCTTTCTTT
CASSVSRRRTEAFF
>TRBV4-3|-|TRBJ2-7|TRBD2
TGCGCCAGCAGCCAAGAACCGGGAGGGTCTTACGAGCAGTACTTC
CASSQEPGGSYEQYF
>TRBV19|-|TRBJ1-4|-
TGTGCCAGCAAAAAGGTTGCAACTAATGAAAAACTGTTTTTT
CASKKVATNEKLFF
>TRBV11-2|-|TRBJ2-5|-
TGTGCCAGCAGCTTAGTAGGGGGGGGTAACCAAGAGACCCAGTACTTC
CASSLVGGGNQETQYF
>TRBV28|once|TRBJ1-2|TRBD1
TGTGCCAGCAGTCTGGGGACAGGAACTAACTATGGCTACACCTTC
CASSLGTGTNYGYTF
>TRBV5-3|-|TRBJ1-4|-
TGTGCCAGAAACGAGGCCGATAATGAAAAACTGTTTTTT
CARNEADNEKLFF
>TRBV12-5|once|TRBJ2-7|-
TGTGCTAGTGTAGCGCCAAGCTCCTACGAGCAGTACTTC
CASVAPSSYEQYF